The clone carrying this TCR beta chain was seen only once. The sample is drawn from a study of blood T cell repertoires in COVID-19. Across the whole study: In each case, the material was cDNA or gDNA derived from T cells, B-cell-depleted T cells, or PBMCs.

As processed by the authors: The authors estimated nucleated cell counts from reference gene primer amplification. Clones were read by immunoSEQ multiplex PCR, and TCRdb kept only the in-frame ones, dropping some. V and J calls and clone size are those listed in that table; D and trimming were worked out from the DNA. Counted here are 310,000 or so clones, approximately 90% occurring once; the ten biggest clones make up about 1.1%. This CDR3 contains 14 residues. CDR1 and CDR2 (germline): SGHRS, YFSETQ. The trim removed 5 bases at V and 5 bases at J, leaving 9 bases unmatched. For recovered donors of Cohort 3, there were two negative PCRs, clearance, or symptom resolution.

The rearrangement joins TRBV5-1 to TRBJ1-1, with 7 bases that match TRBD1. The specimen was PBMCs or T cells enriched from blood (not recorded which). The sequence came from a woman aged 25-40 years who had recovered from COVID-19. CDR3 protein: CASSWDRGGTEAFF. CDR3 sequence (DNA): TGCGCCAGCAGTTGGGACAGAGGAGGGACTGAAGCTTTCTTT.